The source of this T cell receptor (beta chain) is a study of blood T cell repertoires in COVID-19. Study as a whole: T cells, B-cell-depleted T cells, or PBMCs supplied cDNA or gDNA.

The participants were between 18 and 89 years old and came from about two dozen US areas. V lost 0 bases, J lost 8 bases, and 13 bases lay in between. CDR1 is MGHRA, CDR2 YSYEKL, per germline. The CDR3 runs to 15 residues. Per the study methods: The authors estimated nucleated cell counts from reference gene primer amplification. Data came from immunoSEQ multiplex PCR; TCRdb stores just in-frame clones and leaves some out. From that table come the V and J calls and clone size; the DNA was used to work out D and trimming. Of under 450,000 clones detected, about 89% appear once; the ten largest clones hold 1% to 1.5%.

Sequenced sample: PBMCs or T cells enriched from blood (not recorded which). This clonotype was sampled from a young man who had recovered from COVID-19. The rearrangement uses TRBV4-1 and TRBJ1-4; perhaps TRBD1 as D (6 bases). CDR3 sequence: CASSQDPQGEEKLFF. CDR3 in DNA: TGCGCCAGCAGCCAAGATCCACAGGGTGAAGAAAAACTGTTTTTT.